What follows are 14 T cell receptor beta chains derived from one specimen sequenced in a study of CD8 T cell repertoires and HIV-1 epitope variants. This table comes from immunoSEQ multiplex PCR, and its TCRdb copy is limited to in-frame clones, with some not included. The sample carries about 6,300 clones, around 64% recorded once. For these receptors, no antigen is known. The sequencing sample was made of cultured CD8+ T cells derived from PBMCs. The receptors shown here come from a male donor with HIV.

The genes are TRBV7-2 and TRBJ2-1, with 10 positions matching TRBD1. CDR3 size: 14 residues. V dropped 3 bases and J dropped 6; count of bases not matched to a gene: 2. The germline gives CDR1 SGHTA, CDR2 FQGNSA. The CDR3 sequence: CASSLGQGPNEQFF. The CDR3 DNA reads TGTGCCAGCAGCTTGGGACAGGGGCCCAATGAGCAGTTCTTC.

The CDR3 DNA reads as TGTGCCAGCAGTTTAGGAGCGGTAAGCACAGATACGCAGTATTTT. It is translated as CASSLGAVSTDTQYF. V gene TRBV28 combines with J gene TRBJ2-3, with a weak D call TRBD2 (5 bases). CDR3 length: 15 residues. V gave up 2 bases and J gave up 0 bases, with 9 bases separating them. Germline CDR1 reads MDHEN; CDR2 reads SYDVKM.

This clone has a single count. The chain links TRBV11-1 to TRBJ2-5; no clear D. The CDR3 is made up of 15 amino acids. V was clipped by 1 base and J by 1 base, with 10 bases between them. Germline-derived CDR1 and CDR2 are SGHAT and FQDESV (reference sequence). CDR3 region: CASSLEGRSQETQYF. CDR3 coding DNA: TGTGCCAGCAGCTTAGAGGGCAGAAGCCAAGAGACCCAGTACTTC.

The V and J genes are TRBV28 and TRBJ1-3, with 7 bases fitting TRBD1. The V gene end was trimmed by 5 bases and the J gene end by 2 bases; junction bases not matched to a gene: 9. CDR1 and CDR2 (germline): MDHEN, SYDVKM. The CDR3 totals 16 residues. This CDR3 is CASSLTGDITGNTIYF. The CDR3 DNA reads TGTGCCAGCAGTCTAACAGGGGACATTACTGGAAACACCATATATTTT.

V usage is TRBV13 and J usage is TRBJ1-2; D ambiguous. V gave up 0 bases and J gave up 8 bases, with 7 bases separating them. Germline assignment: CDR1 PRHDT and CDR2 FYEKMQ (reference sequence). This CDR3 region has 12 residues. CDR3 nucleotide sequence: TGTGCCAGCAGCTTAGGGACGAACGGCTACACCTTC. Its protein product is CASSLGTNGYTF.

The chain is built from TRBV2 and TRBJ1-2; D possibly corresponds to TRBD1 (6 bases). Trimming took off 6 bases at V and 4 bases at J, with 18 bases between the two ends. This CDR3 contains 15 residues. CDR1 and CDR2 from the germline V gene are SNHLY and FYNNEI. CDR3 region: CASSQTPRGSYGYTF. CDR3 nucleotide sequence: TGTGCCAGCAGCCAAACCCCCAGGGGCAGCTATGGCTACACCTTC.

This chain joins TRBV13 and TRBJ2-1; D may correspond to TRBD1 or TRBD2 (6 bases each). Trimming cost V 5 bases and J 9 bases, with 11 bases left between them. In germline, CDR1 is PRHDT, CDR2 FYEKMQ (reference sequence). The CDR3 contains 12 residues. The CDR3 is CASSLGGGEQFF. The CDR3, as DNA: TGTGCCAGCAGCCTCGGGGGCGGTGAGCAGTTCTTC.

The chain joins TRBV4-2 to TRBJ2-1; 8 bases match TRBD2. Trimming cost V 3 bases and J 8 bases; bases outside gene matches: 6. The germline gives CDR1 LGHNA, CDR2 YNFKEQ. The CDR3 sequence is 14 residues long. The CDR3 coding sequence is TGTGCCAGCAGCCACATAGCGGGGTTGGATGAGCAGTTCTTC. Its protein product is CASSHIAGLDEQFF.

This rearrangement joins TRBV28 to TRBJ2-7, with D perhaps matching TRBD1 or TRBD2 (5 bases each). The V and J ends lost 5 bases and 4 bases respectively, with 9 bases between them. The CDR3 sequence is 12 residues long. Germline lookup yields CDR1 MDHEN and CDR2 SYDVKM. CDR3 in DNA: TGTGCCAGCAGTATAGGGACGTACGAGCAGTACTTC. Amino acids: CASSIGTYEQYF.

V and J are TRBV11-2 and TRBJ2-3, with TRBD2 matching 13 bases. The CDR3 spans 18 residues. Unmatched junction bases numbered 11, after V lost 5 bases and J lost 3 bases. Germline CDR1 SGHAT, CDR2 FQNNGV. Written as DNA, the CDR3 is TGTGCCAGCAGCCCCCACCCTCGGACTAGCGGGGGAACAGATACGCAGTATTTT. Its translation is CASSPHPRTSGGTDTQYF.

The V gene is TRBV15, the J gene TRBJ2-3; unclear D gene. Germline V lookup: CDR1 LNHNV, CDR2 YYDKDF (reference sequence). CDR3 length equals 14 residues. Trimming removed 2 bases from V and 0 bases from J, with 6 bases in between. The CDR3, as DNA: TGTGCCACCAGCAGAAAAATTAGCACAGATACGCAGTATTTT. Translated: CATSRKISTDTQYF.

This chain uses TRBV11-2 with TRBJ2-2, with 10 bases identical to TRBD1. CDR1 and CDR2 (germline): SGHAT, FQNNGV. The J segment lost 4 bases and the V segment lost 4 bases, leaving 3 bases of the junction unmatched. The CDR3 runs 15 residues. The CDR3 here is CASSYRQGATGELFF. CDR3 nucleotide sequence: TGTGCCAGCAGCTACCGACAGGGGGCCACCGGGGAGCTGTTTTTT.

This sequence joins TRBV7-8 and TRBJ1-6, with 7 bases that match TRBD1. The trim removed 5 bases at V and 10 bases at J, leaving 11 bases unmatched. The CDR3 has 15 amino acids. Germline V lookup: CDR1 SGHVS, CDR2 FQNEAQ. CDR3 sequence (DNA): TGTGCCAGCAGCCCGAGGACAGGAGTAGAGTCACCCCTCCACTTT. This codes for CASSPRTGVESPLHF.

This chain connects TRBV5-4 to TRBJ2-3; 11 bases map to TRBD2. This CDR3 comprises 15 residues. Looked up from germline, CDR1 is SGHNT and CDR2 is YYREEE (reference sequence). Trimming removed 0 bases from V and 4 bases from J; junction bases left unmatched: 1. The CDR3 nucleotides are TGTGCCAGCAGCTTGGAACTAGCGGGAGCAGATACGCAGTATTTT. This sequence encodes CASSLELAGADTQYF.